The rows below give T cell receptor beta chains drawn from one sample of a study of vaccination and CD4 T cells after COVID-19. Using its own MiXCR run on the PCR reads, TCRdb lists one record per CDR3 protein. The repertoire includes some 18,000 distinct CDR3 sequences, approximately 60% of them detected once, and less than 9.5% sits in the top ten. The antigens these receptors bind are not known. Input material: CD4+ T cells from blood, cultured in vitro. These receptors were collected from a human donor who had recovered from COVID-19. The CDR3 runs from the conserved cysteine through the conserved F or W. A D gene is named only where the DNA matches it firmly. Clone sizes are given selectively: once, few, many, or a class where the clone is expanded.

j_gene,d_gene,v_gene,abundance,CDR3nt,CDR3aa
TRBJ2-2,TRBD1,TRBV24-1,.,TGTGCCACCAGTGATTCAGTCCGGGACAGGAGACGGGAGGAGCTGTTTTTT,CATSDSVRDRRREELFF
TRBJ2-3,.,TRBV11-3,.,TGTGCCAGCAGCTTAGCGGGAGCCGGCACAGATACGCAGTATTTT,CASSLAGAGTDTQYF
TRBJ2-7,.,TRBV20-1,.,TGCAGTGCTAGAGTCGCCTCGGACTTAACCTACGAGCAGTACTTC,CSARVASDLTYEQYF
TRBJ1-2,TRBD1,TRBV20-1,.,TGCAGTGCTAGGATTGGACAGGGTTATGGCTACACCTTC,CSARIGQGYGYTF
TRBJ1-1,.,TRBV20-1,.,TGCAGTGCACCCTTTCTCGGAGGGCGGGCTGAAGCTTTCTTT,CSAPFLGGRAEAFF
TRBJ1-5,.,TRBV24-1,few,TGTGCCACCAGTGAGGGGGCCCGGGAGCGGCCCCAGCATTTT,CATSEGARERPQHF
TRBJ2-5,.,TRBV10-2,.,TGCGCCAGCCGAGGGCGACAGGGAGGGGAGACCCAGTACTTC,CASRGRQGGETQYF
TRBJ2-7,.,TRBV14,once,TGTGCCAGCAGCCAAGAGTGGGGCAGGAGAGCCCCGTACTTC,CASSQEWGRRAPYF
TRBJ1-5,.,TRBV6-1,few,TGTGCCAGCACAAGGGACGGGGAGAATCAGCCCCAGCATTTT,CASTRDGENQPQHF
TRBJ2-3,TRBD2,TRBV19,few,TGTGCCAGTAGTGTAACTAGCGGGAGGGCAGCAGATACGCAGTATTTT,CASSVTSGRAADTQYF
TRBJ2-3,TRBD2,TRBV6-1,.,TGTGCCAGCAGAGGCCGCCGGGAGGGCAGCACAGATACGCAGTATTTT,CASRGRREGSTDTQYF
TRBJ2-7,.,TRBV20-1,.,TGCAGTGCTAGAGGTTCGTGGAACTCCTACGAGCAGTACTTC,CSARGSWNSYEQYF
TRBJ2-7,.,TRBV20-1,.,TGCAGCGGAAAAGCGGATCCGATCTCCTACGAGCAGTACTTC,CSGKADPISYEQYF
TRBJ1-6,.,TRBV27,.,TGTGCCAGCCGCGTCTGGGACAATTCACCCCTCCACTTT,CASRVWDNSPLHF
TRBJ2-3,TRBD2,TRBV11-3,.,TGTGCCAGCAGCCCCGGGACTAGCGGGGCCGCAGATACGCAGTATTTT,CASSPGTSGAADTQYF
TRBJ1-6,.,TRBV30,few,TGTGCCTGGAGTGAGGGGGCCTATAATTCACCCCTCCACTTT,CAWSEGAYNSPLHF
TRBJ2-7,.,TRBV7-2,.,TGTGCCAGCAGCTCCTACTACGAGCAGTACTTC,CASSSYYEQYF
TRBJ1-1,TRBD1,TRBV20-1,.,TGCAGTGCTAGAGTCAGACAGGGCTCTGAAGCTTTCTTT,CSARVRQGSEAFF
TRBJ1-1,TRBD1,TRBV27,.,TGTGCCAGCAGACCCTTACAGGGGTTCGCTGAAGCTTTCTTT,CASRPLQGFAEAFF
TRBJ1-2,.,TRBV27,.,TGTGCCAGCATGCCTGGGACACCAATTTTTAACTATGGCTACACCTTC,CASMPGTPIFNYGYTF
TRBJ1-5,.,TRBV20-1,.,TGCAGTGCTAGAGGCCCGGGGGCGGTGAGTCAGCCCCAGCATTTT,CSARGPGAVSQPQHF
TRBJ1-3,.,TRBV6-1,.,TGTGCCAGCAAACCCGTGGGGCTTGGAAACACCATATATTTT,CASKPVGLGNTIYF
TRBJ1-5,TRBD1,TRBV6-1,few,TGTGCCAGCAGTGCGTCGCGACAGGGACGGAACAATCAGCCCCAGCATTTT,CASSASRQGRNNQPQHF
TRBJ2-5,TRBD1,TRBV9,.,TGTGCCAGCAGCCGGGACAGGGGACTCCAAGAGACCCAGTACTTC,CASSRDRGLQETQYF
TRBJ2-3,TRBD2,TRBV20-1,few,TGCAGTGCTAGAGCCTCGAGCGGGAGAACAGATACGCAGTATTTT,CSARASSGRTDTQYF
TRBJ1-6,.,TRBV5-1,.,TGCGCCAGCAGCTCTCAGACAGGAGGGGATTCACCCCTCCACTTT,CASSSQTGGDSPLHF
TRBJ1-5,.,TRBV12-3/TRBV12-4,.,TGTGCCAGCAGTTTTGACGTGGCAGGGGTTCAGCCCCAGCATTTT,CASSFDVAGVQPQHF
TRBJ1-6,.,TRBV6-1,few,TGTGCCAGCACTGAACAGGGTGACTATAATTCACCCCTCCACTTT,CASTEQGDYNSPLHF
TRBJ1-6,.,TRBV5-4,few,TGTGCCAGCAGCTTGGTTTCCATACAGGGCGGAAGTCCCCTCCACTTT,CASSLVSIQGGSPLHF
TRBJ1-5,.,TRBV7-2,.,TGTGCCAGCAGCTTAGAGGGGGGTCAATATCAGCCCCAGCATTTT,CASSLEGGQYQPQHF
TRBJ1-1,TRBD1,TRBV27,.,TGTGCCAGCAGGCCGGGACAGGGGGGTTCCACAGCTTTCTTT,CASRPGQGGSTAFF
TRBJ1-1,.,TRBV6-5,.,TGTGCCAGCAGTTACCGGGACATAGCCATGAACACTGAAGCTTTCTTT,CASSYRDIAMNTEAFF
TRBJ1-2,TRBD1,TRBV29-1,.,TGCAGCGTTGAAACAGGGGCAGGCTATGGCTACACCTTC,CSVETGAGYGYTF
TRBJ2-7,TRBD2,TRBV5-1,.,TGCGCCAGCAGCTTCGGGACTAGTGGCGAGCAGTACTTC,CASSFGTSGEQYF
TRBJ2-7,.,TRBV12-5,.,TGTGCTAGTGGTTTGGTACCCAACGTAGACGAGCAGTACTTC,CASGLVPNVDEQYF
TRBJ1-5,.,TRBV2,.,TGTGCCAGCAGTGGAATAGCTGGACTTGGCAATCAGCCCCAGCATTTT,CASSGIAGLGNQPQHF
TRBJ1-5,TRBD1,TRBV5-3,.,TGTGCCAGTAATACAGGGGTAGGTCAGCCCCAGCATTTT,CASNTGVGQPQHF
TRBJ2-1,.,TRBV24-1,.,TGTGCCACCAGTCCCCCCTCCGGGACGGGTTACAATGAGCAGTTCTTC,CATSPPSGTGYNEQFF
TRBJ2-6,.,TRBV4-1,once,TGCGCCAGCAGCCAAGATCCAGGGGCTGGGGCCAACGTCCTGACTTTC,CASSQDPGAGANVLTF
TRBJ1-5,TRBD1,TRBV2,.,TGTGCCAGCAGCCAGGGGGCGAATCAGCCCCAGCATTTT,CASSQGANQPQHF
TRBJ2-2,.,TRBV27,.,TGTGCCAGCAGTAGGGGGTTTGGTACGAACACCGGGGAGCTGTTTTTT,CASSRGFGTNTGELFF
TRBJ1-1,.,TRBV30,.,TGTGCCTGGCACAGGGAAAGCACTGAAGCTTTCTTT,CAWHRESTEAFF